These T cell receptor beta chains were read from a single sample in a study of blood T cell repertoires in COVID-19. The table came from immunoSEQ multiplex PCR; TCRdb's copy has only in-frame clones and leaves some out. The sample consists of approximately 38,000 clones, 87% of them appearing once. Sequenced material: peripheral blood. All receptors derive from a human donor in a cohort sampled during active COVID-19. The CDR3 runs from the conserved cysteine through the conserved F or W. The D gene is left open where the match is weak. Only part of the rows carry a size: once, few, many, or a class if the clone is expanded.

j_gene | d_gene | abundance | v_gene | CDR3aa | CDR3nt
TRBJ1-5 | . | . | TRBV2 | CASNREGNQPQHF | TGTGCCAGCAACAGGGAAGGCAATCAGCCCCAGCATTTT
TRBJ2-1 | TRBD2 | . | TRBV6-6 | CASSSSSGGLGEQFF | TGTGCCAGCAGTTCCTCTAGCGGGGGGCTCGGTGAGCAGTTCTTC
TRBJ2-3 | . | . | TRBV24-1 | CATSGGMADTQYF | TGTGCCACCAGTGGAGGGATGGCAGATACGCAGTATTTT
TRBJ1-2 | . | . | TRBV5-4 | CASSIPGSYGYTF | TGTGCCAGCAGCATACCAGGGTCTTATGGCTACACCTTC
TRBJ2-2 | . | . | TRBV30 | CAWSLNTGELFF | TGTGCCTGGAGTCTAAACACCGGGGAGCTGTTTTTT
TRBJ2-5 | . | . | TRBV11-2 | CASSHRGETQYF | TGTGCCAGCAGCCATAGAGGAGAGACCCAGTACTTC
TRBJ2-7 | . | . | TRBV6-5 | CASRRGGNYEQYF | TGTGCCAGCAGGAGAGGTGGCAACTACGAGCAGTACTTC
TRBJ2-1 | TRBD2 | once | TRBV2 | CASSEKWWAGGPSSEQFF | TGTGCCAGCAGTGAAAAATGGTGGGCGGGAGGGCCCTCTAGTGAGCAGTTCTTC
TRBJ2-5 | TRBD2 | few | TRBV6-5 | CATRPGLAGVETQYF | TGTGCCACGCGACCGGGACTAGCGGGAGTCGAGACCCAGTACTTC
TRBJ1-1 | . | . | TRBV2 | CASNRENTEAFF | TGTGCCAGCAACAGGGAGAACACTGAAGCTTTCTTT
TRBJ1-2 | TRBD1 | . | TRBV19 | CASTSDRGQGKGNYGYTF | TGTGCCAGTACCTCGGACAGGGGGCAAGGAAAGGGTAACTATGGCTACACCTTC
TRBJ2-1 | TRBD2 | . | TRBV19 | CASRSGSIGNEQFF | TGTGCCAGTAGGAGCGGGAGTATCGGGAATGAGCAGTTCTTC
TRBJ1-3 | . | . | TRBV6-5 | CASIRQVGGNTIYF | TGTGCCAGCATCCGACAAGTAGGTGGGAACACCATATATTTT
TRBJ1-1 | . | once | TRBV30 | CAWNWQGLTNTEAFF | TGTGCCTGGAATTGGCAGGGGCTTACGAACACTGAAGCTTTCTTT
TRBJ2-7 | . | . | TRBV6-2/TRBV6-3 | CASSNPGEQYF | TGTGCCAGCAGTAATCCGGGAGAGCAGTACTTC
TRBJ2-1 | . | . | TRBV7-8 | CASSFALAVSYNEQFF | TGTGCCAGCAGCTTTGCACTAGCAGTCTCCTACAATGAGCAGTTCTTC
TRBJ2-1 | . | . | TRBV7-8 | CASSKSLEQFF | TGTGCCAGCAGCAAGTCGCTAGAGCAGTTCTTC
TRBJ2-3 | TRBD2 | . | TRBV10-3 | CAISSGTISTDTQYF | TGTGCCATCAGTTCCGGGACTATAAGCACAGATACGCAGTATTTT
TRBJ2-1 | TRBD2 | . | TRBV11-2 | CASSVGGGAKEQFF | TGTGCCAGCAGCGTGGGCGGGGGGGCAAAGGAGCAGTTCTTC
TRBJ2-5 | . | once | TRBV5-1 | CASTRIPAETQYF | TGCGCCAGCACGAGGATCCCCGCGGAGACCCAGTACTTC
TRBJ2-2 | . | . | TRBV11-2 | CASSFLASTNTGELFF | TGTGCCAGCAGCTTCCTAGCGTCGACGAACACCGGGGAGCTGTTTTTT
TRBJ2-1 | . | . | TRBV7-9 | CASSLFGDIDNEQFF | TGTGCCAGCAGCTTATTCGGGGATATCGACAATGAGCAGTTCTTC
TRBJ2-7 | . | once | TRBV7-2 | CASSTLAYEQYF | TGTGCCAGCAGCACTCTAGCTTACGAGCAGTACTTC
TRBJ1-2 | TRBD1 | . | TRBV15 | CATSRPDRRGLYGYTF | TGTGCCACCAGCAGGCCGGACAGGAGGGGGCTCTATGGCTACACCTTC
TRBJ2-2 | TRBD1 | . | TRBV19 | CASSMRQGTGELFF | TGTGCCAGTAGTATGCGACAGGGGACCGGGGAGCTGTTTTTT
TRBJ2-1 | TRBD2 | . | TRBV6-2/TRBV6-3 | CASSYSISGSNEQFF | TGTGCCAGCAGTTACTCGATTAGCGGGAGTAATGAGCAGTTCTTC
TRBJ2-1 | . | . | TRBV5-1 | CASSFTSRPSSYNEQFF | TGCGCCAGCAGCTTTACTAGCAGGCCGAGCTCCTACAATGAGCAGTTCTTC
TRBJ1-2 | TRBD1 | . | TRBV11-2 | CASSSGTGGYYGYTF | TGTGCCAGCAGCTCCGGGACAGGGGGGTACTATGGCTACACCTTC
TRBJ2-2 | . | . | TRBV18 | CASSQRVDRLFF | TGTGCCAGCTCTCAGCGGGTTGATAGGCTGTTTTTT
TRBJ2-7 | TRBD1 | . | TRBV29-1 | CSVRDRVSYEQYF | TGCAGCGTCCGGGACAGGGTCTCCTACGAGCAGTACTTC
TRBJ2-7 | TRBD1 | . | TRBV5-6 | CASSLGQGAYEQYF | TGTGCCAGCAGCTTGGGTCAGGGGGCCTACGAGCAGTACTTC
TRBJ1-1 | TRBD1 | . | TRBV10-3 | CAISESGQPNTEAFF | TGTGCCATCAGTGAGTCGGGACAGCCGAACACTGAAGCTTTCTTT
TRBJ1-2 | . | . | TRBV30 | CAWSGRGSTNYGYTF | TGTGCCTGGAGTGGCAGGGGATCTACTAACTATGGCTACACCTTC
TRBJ2-1 | TRBD2 | . | TRBV5-1 | CASSWTAGGTYNEQFF | TGCGCCAGCAGCTGGACAGCGGGAGGGACCTACAATGAGCAGTTCTTC
TRBJ1-2 | . | . | TRBV3-1/TRBV3-2 | CASSRGEMWGYTF | TGTGCCAGCAGCCGGGGGGAAATGTGGGGCTACACCTTC
TRBJ2-1 | TRBD2 | . | TRBV7-3 | CASSMTSGRDEQFF | TGTGCCAGCAGCATGACTAGCGGGAGGGATGAGCAGTTCTTC
TRBJ2-3 | . | . | TRBV19 | CASNEGRVTDTQYF | TGTGCCAGTAATGAGGGTCGGGTCACAGATACGCAGTATTTT
TRBJ2-7 | . | . | TRBV20-1 | CSAPDRHEQYF | TGCAGTGCCCCGGACAGACACGAGCAGTACTTC
TRBJ1-5 | . | . | TRBV5-4 | CASSLDPRNQPQHF | TGTGCCAGCAGCTTGGATCCGCGAAATCAGCCCCAGCATTTT
TRBJ1-5 | . | . | TRBV28 | CASSGAGANQPQHF | TGTGCCAGCAGTGGGGCTGGGGCAAATCAGCCCCAGCATTTT
TRBJ1-1 | . | . | TRBV3-1/TRBV3-2 | CASSQDGQLMNTEAFF | TGTGCCAGCAGCCAAGACGGACAGCTTATGAACACTGAAGCTTTCTTT
TRBJ1-1 | TRBD1 | . | TRBV27 | CASRSHRGRGETEAFF | TGTGCCAGCAGATCTCACAGGGGGCGCGGGGAGACTGAAGCTTTCTTT
TRBJ1-2 | . | . | TRBV3-1/TRBV3-2 | CASSQSATVTF | TGTGCCAGCAGCCAAAGCGCGACAGTCACCTTC